These T cell receptor beta chains were read from a single sample in a study of regulatory T cells in long-lasting Graves disease. TCRdb passed the multiplex PCR reads through MiXCR, listing each CDR3 protein once. The sample gives about 430,000 distinct CDR3 sequences, about 15% of which show up once; approximately 8% is in the top ten. This sample also appeared in a second study, on T cells in Graves' hyperthyroidism and ophthalmopathy.

The source was peripheral blood mononuclear cells (PBMCs), collected at new diagnosis, from a patient treated with antithyroid drugs. The origin of the receptors is a woman in her thirties or forties with Graves disease. Both conserved end residues are part of each CDR3. A D gene is named only where the DNA matches it firmly. The listing skips clone size in some rows; elsewhere it reads once, few, many or a size class.

D gene: .
V gene: TRBV2
clone size: many
J gene: TRBJ2-7
CDR3 protein: CASKAGQLYEQYF
CDR3 DNA: TGTGCCAGCAAAGCGGGACAGCTCTACGAGCAGTACTTC

D gene: .
V gene: TRBV5-8
clone size: .
J gene: TRBJ2-2
CDR3 protein: CASTQSGARLITGELFF
CDR3 DNA: TGTGCCAGCACCCAATCAGGGGCGCGTTTGATCACCGGGGAGCTGTTTTTT

D gene: .
V gene: TRBV30
clone size: many
J gene: TRBJ2-7
CDR3 protein: CAWSVQDHEQYF
CDR3 DNA: TGTGCCTGGAGTGTACAGGATCACGAGCAGTACTTC

D gene: .
V gene: TRBV7-9
clone size: .
J gene: TRBJ2-1
CDR3 protein: CASSFDHYEQFF
CDR3 DNA: TGTGCCAGCAGCTTCGACCACTACGAGCAGTTCTTC

D gene: TRBD1
V gene: TRBV19
clone size: few
J gene: TRBJ1-5
CDR3 protein: CASSIRQGRFRSNQPQHF
CDR3 DNA: TGTGCCAGTAGTATTCGACAGGGGCGATTCAGGAGCAATCAGCCCCAGCATTTT

D gene: .
V gene: TRBV12-3/TRBV12-4
clone size: .
J gene: TRBJ1-1
CDR3 protein: CASSYSRGGQTEAFF
CDR3 DNA: TGTGCCAGCAGTTACTCGAGGGGGGGACAAACTGAAGCTTTCTTT

D gene: .
V gene: TRBV13
clone size: many
J gene: TRBJ2-3
CDR3 protein: CASSPRGPLTDTQYF
CDR3 DNA: TGTGCCAGCAGCCCGCGGGGCCCATTGACAGATACGCAGTATTTT

D gene: .
V gene: TRBV7-8
clone size: many
J gene: TRBJ2-5
CDR3 protein: CASSSAGFQETQYF
CDR3 DNA: TGTGCCAGCAGCTCCGCAGGCTTCCAAGAGACCCAGTACTTC

D gene: .
V gene: TRBV28
clone size: many
J gene: TRBJ2-5
CDR3 protein: CASSFFSGQETQYF
CDR3 DNA: TGTGCCAGCAGTTTTTTCTCGGGGCAAGAGACCCAGTACTTC

D gene: TRBD1
V gene: TRBV5-6
clone size: .
J gene: TRBJ2-7
CDR3 protein: CASSSRDRDLYEQYF
CDR3 DNA: TGTGCCAGCAGCTCCCGGGACAGGGATCTATACGAGCAGTACTTC

D gene: .
V gene: TRBV2
clone size: .
J gene: TRBJ1-1
CDR3 protein: CAGTRDLNTEAFF
CDR3 DNA: TGTGCCGGCACCCGGGACCTGAACACTGAAGCTTTCTTT

D gene: TRBD2
V gene: TRBV4-3
clone size: .
J gene: TRBJ2-3
CDR3 protein: CASSQDVAGGSGRISTDTQYF
CDR3 DNA: TGCGCCAGCAGCCAAGATGTGGCAGGAGGTAGCGGGAGGATTAGCACAGATACGCAGTATTTT

D gene: TRBD2
V gene: TRBV29-1
clone size: .
J gene: TRBJ2-1
CDR3 protein: CSVEVAGGVEDEQFF
CDR3 DNA: TGCAGCGTTGAAGTTGCGGGAGGCGTAGAGGATGAGCAGTTCTTC

D gene: TRBD2
V gene: TRBV28
clone size: many
J gene: TRBJ2-1
CDR3 protein: CASGREGQRWNEQFF
CDR3 DNA: TGTGCCAGTGGGCGGGAGGGCCAGAGGTGGAATGAGCAGTTCTTC

D gene: .
V gene: TRBV27
clone size: many
J gene: TRBJ2-5
CDR3 protein: CASRKYDSIQETQYF
CDR3 DNA: TGTGCCAGCAGAAAATACGACAGTATCCAAGAGACCCAGTACTTC

D gene: .
V gene: TRBV7-9
clone size: .
J gene: TRBJ1-3
CDR3 protein: CASTPPGSSGNTIYF
CDR3 DNA: TGTGCCAGCACCCCACCAGGGAGCTCTGGAAACACCATATATTTT

D gene: .
V gene: TRBV7-3
clone size: many
J gene: TRBJ2-1
CDR3 protein: CASSLLGNDNEQFF
CDR3 DNA: TGTGCCAGCAGCTTACTAGGAAACGACAATGAGCAGTTCTTC

D gene: .
V gene: TRBV14
clone size: many
J gene: TRBJ1-6
CDR3 protein: CASSQEWVSPLHF
CDR3 DNA: TGTGCCAGCAGCCAAGAGTGGGTCTCACCCCTCCACTTT

D gene: TRBD2
V gene: TRBV20-1
clone size: .
J gene: TRBJ2-7
CDR3 protein: CSASGGTSGYEQYF
CDR3 DNA: TGCAGTGCTAGTGGCGGGACTAGCGGCTACGAGCAGTACTTC

D gene: .
V gene: TRBV10-3
clone size: .
J gene: TRBJ2-3
CDR3 protein: CAISEASDTQYF
CDR3 DNA: TGTGCCATCAGTGAGGCTTCAGATACGCAGTATTTT

D gene: .
V gene: TRBV28
clone size: .
J gene: TRBJ2-4
CDR3 protein: CASSTQGRGNIQYF
CDR3 DNA: TGTGCCAGCAGTACACAGGGCCGGGGAAACATTCAGTACTTC

D gene: .
V gene: TRBV13
clone size: many
J gene: TRBJ1-6
CDR3 protein: CASSLDPGTNSPLHF
CDR3 DNA: TGTGCCAGCAGCTTAGACCCGGGTACCAATTCACCCCTCCACTTT

D gene: TRBD1
V gene: TRBV27
clone size: many
J gene: TRBJ2-7
CDR3 protein: CASSINRDRRWYEQYF
CDR3 DNA: TGTGCCAGCAGTATAAACCGGGACAGACGCTGGTACGAGCAGTACTTC

D gene: TRBD2
V gene: TRBV7-8
clone size: many
J gene: TRBJ2-5
CDR3 protein: CASSLAITGGQETQYF
CDR3 DNA: TGTGCCAGCAGCTTAGCGATTACGGGGGGCCAAGAGACCCAGTACTTC

D gene: .
V gene: TRBV12-3/TRBV12-4
clone size: few
J gene: TRBJ1-5
CDR3 protein: CASSFIVGAGGSQPQHF
CDR3 DNA: TGTGCCAGCAGTTTTATTGTGGGGGCCGGAGGGAGTCAGCCCCAGCATTTT

D gene: TRBD1
V gene: TRBV28
clone size: many
J gene: TRBJ1-3
CDR3 protein: CASSPTGAGNTIYF
CDR3 DNA: TGTGCCAGCAGTCCGACAGGGGCTGGAAACACCATATATTTT

D gene: TRBD1
V gene: TRBV5-1
clone size: many
J gene: TRBJ1-2
CDR3 protein: CASSPGTGGDGYTF
CDR3 DNA: TGTGCCAGCAGCCCTGGGACAGGGGGAGATGGCTACACCTTC

D gene: .
V gene: TRBV9
clone size: .
J gene: TRBJ2-1
CDR3 protein: CASSLSQGGYNEQFF
CDR3 DNA: TGTGCCAGCAGCCTCTCGCAGGGGGGATACAATGAGCAGTTCTTC

D gene: .
V gene: TRBV4-3
clone size: .
J gene: TRBJ2-6
CDR3 protein: CASSQGFKEGFSGANVLTF
CDR3 DNA: TGCGCCAGCAGCCAAGGGTTCAAGGAGGGTTTCTCTGGGGCCAACGTCCTGACTTTC

D gene: .
V gene: TRBV12-3/TRBV12-4
clone size: few
J gene: TRBJ1-6
CDR3 protein: CASSLATATLHF
CDR3 DNA: TGTGCCAGCAGTTTAGCGACCGCTACTCTCCACTTT

D gene: TRBD1
V gene: TRBV28
clone size: few
J gene: TRBJ2-4
CDR3 protein: CASSLSGGLAKNIQYF
CDR3 DNA: TGTGCCAGCAGTTTATCAGGGGGATTAGCCAAAAACATTCAGTACTTC

D gene: TRBD1
V gene: TRBV28
clone size: many
J gene: TRBJ1-5
CDR3 protein: CASSFPPPGQGVYQPQHF
CDR3 DNA: TGTGCCAGCAGTTTTCCCCCGCCGGGACAGGGGGTATATCAGCCCCAGCATTTT

D gene: TRBD2
V gene: TRBV2
clone size: many
J gene: TRBJ2-3
CDR3 protein: CASSPSLAGMTDTQYF
CDR3 DNA: TGTGCCAGCAGTCCCTCGCTAGCGGGTATGACAGATACGCAGTATTTT

D gene: .
V gene: TRBV11-3
clone size: many
J gene: TRBJ1-6
CDR3 protein: CASSPGLNSPLHF
CDR3 DNA: TGTGCCAGCAGCCCAGGACTGAATTCACCCCTCCACTTT

D gene: TRBD2
V gene: TRBV19
clone size: .
J gene: TRBJ2-6
CDR3 protein: CASSIQRGAGGANVLTF
CDR3 DNA: TGTGCCAGTAGTATTCAGCGGGGGGCAGGAGGGGCCAACGTCCTGACTTTC

D gene: .
V gene: TRBV28
clone size: many
J gene: TRBJ2-3
CDR3 protein: CASSCPGGVTDTQYF
CDR3 DNA: TGTGCCAGCAGTTGCCCCGGAGGGGTCACAGATACGCAGTATTTT

D gene: .
V gene: TRBV19
clone size: .
J gene: TRBJ2-7
CDR3 protein: CASSSTGGASSYEQYF
CDR3 DNA: TGTGCCAGTAGTAGTACAGGCGGCGCTAGCTCCTACGAGCAGTACTTC

D gene: .
V gene: TRBV6-2/TRBV6-3
clone size: .
J gene: TRBJ1-1
CDR3 protein: CASSFFNTVNTEAFF
CDR3 DNA: TGTGCCAGCAGTTTTTTTAACACGGTGAACACTGAAGCTTTCTTT

D gene: .
V gene: TRBV28
clone size: many
J gene: TRBJ2-7
CDR3 protein: CASSLYPPHEQYF
CDR3 DNA: TGTGCCAGCAGTTTATACCCCCCTCACGAGCAGTACTTC

D gene: .
V gene: TRBV12-3/TRBV12-4
clone size: many
J gene: TRBJ2-2
CDR3 protein: CASSLANGELFF
CDR3 DNA: TGTGCCAGCAGTTTAGCCAATGGGGAGCTGTTTTTT

D gene: TRBD2
V gene: TRBV28
clone size: .
J gene: TRBJ2-7
CDR3 protein: CASSFSGRLAGGPFDEQYF
CDR3 DNA: TGTGCCAGCAGTTTTTCGGGCCGACTAGCGGGAGGGCCGTTTGACGAGCAGTACTTC

D gene: .
V gene: TRBV7-2
clone size: many
J gene: TRBJ1-2
CDR3 protein: CASSFSANYGYTF
CDR3 DNA: TGTGCCAGCAGCTTTTCGGCAAACTATGGCTACACCTTC

D gene: TRBD2
V gene: TRBV27
clone size: many
J gene: TRBJ2-7
CDR3 protein: CASSTRLAGFSYEQYF
CDR3 DNA: TGTGCCAGCAGTACACGACTAGCGGGCTTCTCCTACGAGCAGTACTTC

D gene: .
V gene: TRBV2
clone size: .
J gene: TRBJ2-5
CDR3 protein: CTSSRAETQYF
CDR3 DNA: TGTACCAGCAGCAGGGCAGAGACCCAGTACTTC

D gene: TRBD1
V gene: TRBV9
clone size: few
J gene: TRBJ1-4
CDR3 protein: CASSVTGTGTEKLFF
CDR3 DNA: TGTGCCAGCAGCGTTACCGGGACAGGTACTGAAAAACTGTTTTTT

D gene: .
V gene: TRBV28
clone size: many
J gene: TRBJ1-1
CDR3 protein: CASKEGGDTEAFF
CDR3 DNA: TGTGCCAGCAAGGAGGGCGGGGACACTGAAGCTTTCTTT

D gene: TRBD2
V gene: TRBV4-1
clone size: many
J gene: TRBJ2-3
CDR3 protein: CASSQTSGSLNTQYF
CDR3 DNA: TGCGCCAGCAGCCAAACTAGCGGGAGTCTGAATACGCAGTATTTT